This T cell receptor beta chain was captured by sequencing in a study of breast tumors, draining lymph nodes, adjacent tissues. Whole-study results and caveats: Tumor T cell lymph node origin was a supported hypothesis, not proven.

Points on this clonotype: No antigen is known for it.

Germline CDR1 is SNHLY and CDR2 is FYNNEI. There are 14 residues in the CDR3. V shed 5 bases, J shed 7 bases, and the junction held 5 bases outside the gene matches. A single record per CDR3 protein comes from TCRdb applying MiXCR to the multiplex PCR reads. The sample holds tens of thousands of distinct CDR3 sequences, around three fifths seen once. The genes are TRBV2 and TRBJ1-5; 10 bases align to TRBD1. The TCR comes from a female donor with breast cancer. Some clones in this sample may be carry-over from other donors' samples. The sample comprised breast tumor tissue. The CDR3 nucleotides read TGTGCCAGCAGTTTAGACAGGGGGCACCAGCCCCAGCATTTT. This translates into CASSLDRGHQPQHF.